This T cell receptor beta chain was found in a study of blood T cell repertoires in COVID-19. Sequenced by immunoSEQ multiplex PCR; TCRdb stores in-frame clones only, minus some. This table holds under 100,000 clones, around 85% found once. The CDR3 runs to 13 residues. V was shortened by 2 bases and J by 3 bases, with 7 bases between the two germline ends. Germline V gene data show CDR1 as MNHEY and CDR2 as SVGEGT. This rearrangement joins TRBV6-2 or TRBV6-3 to TRBJ2-5; D might be TRBD1 (5 bases). Source material: peripheral blood. The source is a man older than 75 with active or convalescent COVID-19. CDR3 bases: TGTGCCAGCAGTTACGGGGCCAAAGAGACCCAGTACTTC. It encodes CASSYGAKETQYF.